This T cell receptor (beta chain) was retrieved from a study of blood T cells in healthy people across ages. A second PCR of roughly 7 to 11 cycles used a sample-barcoded 5' primer and a J-beta primer mix. TCRdb used MiXCR to reprocess the 5' RACE reads, holding one entry per CDR3 protein. The sample holds a few hundred thousand distinct CDR3 sequences, over 45% seen once. With regard to this clonotype: A much larger clone differs from this one at a single base, so this may be a read error.

The germline V gene encodes CDR1 MRHNA and CDR2 SNTAGT. This CDR3 has 14 amino acids. The specimen was blood. V usage is TRBV6-4 and J usage is TRBJ2-3, with D possibly being TRBD1 (5 bases). The sequence was obtained from a man aged 55 to 69 in good health. Here the CDR3 reads CTSSEGAEGYTQYF. CDR3 bases: TGTACCAGCAGTGAAGGGGCAGAAGGGTATACGCAGTATTTT.